A selection of T cell receptor beta chains follows, all from one sample in a study of breast tumors, draining lymph nodes, adjacent tissues. Each CDR3 protein is one row after TCRdb ran MiXCR on the multiplex PCR reads. The data show approximately 200,000 distinct CDR3 sequences, about 32% seen once. Sequences were obtained from axillary lymph node tissue. These receptor sequences come from a female donor with breast cancer. Some clones in this sample may be carry-over from other donors' samples. The CDR3 runs from the conserved cysteine through the conserved F or W. A D gene is named only where the DNA matches it firmly. For some rows the clone size is stated as once, few or many, or as a class when expanded; others skip it.

d_gene	j_gene	abundance	v_gene	CDR3aa	CDR3nt
TRBD2	TRBJ2-1	many	TRBV5-1	CASMLTSGGTYNEQFF	TGCGCCAGCATGCTGACAAGCGGGGGGACCTACAATGAGCAGTTCTTC
NA	TRBJ2-7	many	TRBV4-3	CASSRDTGSYEQYF	TGCGCCAGCAGCCGAGATACGGGCTCCTACGAGCAGTACTTC
NA	TRBJ2-5	many	TRBV5-6	CASSLLVGGLTTEETQYF	TGTGCCAGCAGCTTGCTGGTGGGGGGGCTTACAACTGAAGAGACCCAGTACTTC
TRBD2	TRBJ2-6	many	TRBV19	CASSSGGAGANVLTF	TGTGCCAGTAGTAGCGGGGGTGCTGGGGCCAACGTCCTGACTTTC
TRBD1	TRBJ1-4	NA	TRBV20-1	CSARLRLGDREGGKLFF	TGCAGTGCTAGATTGAGATTGGGGGACAGGGAAGGTGGAAAACTGTTTTTT
TRBD1	TRBJ2-5	many	TRBV7-3	CASSYTQGSETQYF	TGTGCCAGCAGCTACACACAGGGGTCAGAGACCCAGTACTTC
NA	TRBJ2-6	many	TRBV7-9	CASSLKGSGGANVLTF	TGTGCCAGCAGCTTAAAGGGGAGCGGGGGGGCCAACGTCCTGACTTTC
TRBD2	TRBJ2-1	NA	TRBV11-2	CASSLELAGGPSYNEQFF	TGTGCCAGCAGCTTAGAGCTAGCGGGAGGGCCCTCCTACAATGAGCAGTTCTTC
NA	TRBJ1-3	many	TRBV5-1	CASSLDQGFGNTIYF	TGCGCCAGCAGCTTGGATCAGGGCTTTGGAAACACCATATATTTT
NA	TRBJ2-5	many	TRBV5-8	CASSLEGLWETQYF	TGTGCCAGCAGCTTGGAGGGCCTTTGGGAGACCCAGTACTTC
NA	TRBJ1-1	NA	TRBV20-1	CSARYGGWAEAFF	TGCAGTGCTAGATATGGAGGGTGGGCTGAAGCTTTCTTT
NA	TRBJ2-1	many	TRBV5-1	CASSLGGGTYNEQFF	TGCGCCAGCAGCTTGGGAGGGGGAACCTACAATGAGCAGTTCTTC
NA	TRBJ2-3	few	TRBV18	CASSPPRQGPSTDTQYF	TGTGCCAGCTCACCACCTAGGCAGGGCCCTAGCACAGATACGCAGTATTTT
NA	TRBJ1-2	NA	TRBV3-1	CASSPYTGSDGYTF	TGTGCCAGCAGCCCCTATACAGGGTCGGACGGCTACACCTTC
TRBD2	TRBJ2-1	NA	TRBV12-3/TRBV12-4	CASSPQGARTSGYPPPEFF	TGTGCCAGCAGTCCCCAGGGGGCAAGGACTAGCGGGTACCCACCCCCGGAGTTCTTC
NA	TRBJ2-7	many	TRBV27	CASSRQSGPYEQYF	TGTGCCAGCAGTCGGCAAAGCGGTCCCTACGAGCAGTACTTC
NA	TRBJ1-6	NA	TRBV15	CATSRDSGQGNSPLHF	TGTGCCACCAGCAGAGATTCGGGGCAGGGAAACTCCCCCCTCCACTTT
NA	TRBJ2-7	many	TRBV5-1	CASTTGSRPRTSTDEQYF	TGCGCCAGCACCACAGGGTCGAGACCTCGGACCTCCACAGACGAGCAGTACTTC
NA	TRBJ1-6	NA	TRBV7-9	CASSLNPGISPLHF	TGTGCCAGCAGCTTAAATCCAGGAATCTCACCCCTCCACTTT
NA	TRBJ1-2	many	TRBV18	CASSPVLQGNYGYTF	TGTGCCAGCTCACCTGTCCTACAGGGTAACTATGGCTACACCTTC
NA	TRBJ2-4	few	TRBV20-1	CSAREGNIQSF	TGCAGTGCTAGAGAGGGAAACATTCAGTCCTTC
NA	TRBJ2-2	many	TRBV6-6	CASSPGRLNTGELFF	TGTGCCAGCAGCCCCGGACGGCTGAACACCGGGGAGCTGTTTTTT
NA	TRBJ2-5	many	TRBV5-1	CASSPFEKGDTQYF	TGCGCCAGCAGCCCCTTCGAGAAGGGAGACACCCAGTACTTC
NA	TRBJ1-1	NA	TRBV15	CATSRELLGGTEAFF	TGTGCCACCAGCAGAGAACTTCTGGGTGGGACTGAAGCTTTCTTT
NA	TRBJ1-5	NA	TRBV20-1	CSARGQGTQPF	TGCAGTGCTAGAGGCCAGGGGACCCAGCCTTTT
NA	TRBJ1-2	many	TRBV5-8	CASSLVSNPDYGYTF	TGTGCCAGCAGCTTAGTCTCCAACCCCGACTATGGCTACACCTTC
NA	TRBJ2-3	many	TRBV30	CAWTRRGSDTQYF	TGTGCCTGGACCCGCCGGGGATCAGATACGCAGTATTTT
NA	TRBJ1-4	many	TRBV28	CASSPNEKLFF	TGTGCCAGCAGCCCTAATGAAAAACTGTTTTTT
NA	TRBJ2-5	many	TRBV9	CAGSVGRGRETQYF	TGTGCCGGCAGCGTAGGGCGGGGAAGAGAGACCCAGTACTTC
NA	TRBJ2-5	many	TRBV10-2	CASSEEETQYF	TGCGCCAGCAGTGAAGAAGAGACCCAGTACTTC
TRBD1	TRBJ1-5	NA	TRBV5-1	CASSLGGQGSQPQHF	TGCGCCAGCAGCTTGGGGGGACAGGGGAGCCAGCCCCAGCATTTT
NA	TRBJ1-2	many	TRBV18	CASSPDSYGYTF	TGTGCCAGCTCACCGGACAGCTATGGCTACACCTTC
TRBD2	TRBJ2-2	many	TRBV9	CASSVGLAGGPTGELFF	TGTGCCAGCAGCGTAGGGCTAGCGGGAGGACCCACCGGGGAGCTGTTTTTT
NA	TRBJ2-1	many	TRBV18	CASRTEGEQFF	TGTGCCAGCCGCACAGAAGGTGAGCAGTTCTTC
TRBD2	TRBJ2-1	many	TRBV5-5	CASSLTSGRDEQFF	TGTGCCAGCAGCCTGACTAGCGGGAGGGACGAGCAGTTCTTC
NA	TRBJ1-6	many	TRBV5-5	CASSSGTFDSPLHF	TGTGCCAGCAGCTCCGGGACATTCGATTCACCCCTCCACTTT
TRBD1	TRBJ1-6	many	TRBV7-2	CASRSTGTGVSPLHF	TGTGCCAGCAGGTCGACCGGGACAGGGGTCTCACCCCTCCACTTT
TRBD1	TRBJ1-2	many	TRBV11-2	CASSPWDSPYGYTF	TGTGCCAGCAGCCCGTGGGACAGTCCTTATGGCTACACCTTC
TRBD1	TRBJ2-4	few	TRBV7-2	CASSSETGRKNIQHF	TGTGCCAGCAGCTCAGAGACAGGGCGCAAAAACATTCAGCACTTC
NA	TRBJ1-5	NA	TRBV6-5	CASSYGSGDNQPQHF	TGTGCCAGCAGTTACGGGTCAGGGGACAATCAGCCCCAGCATTTT
NA	TRBJ1-2	NA	TRBV6-4	CASSYPGLYYGYTF	TGTGCCAGCAGTTACCCAGGACTCTACTATGGCTACACCTTC
NA	TRBJ2-7	few	TRBV6-2/TRBV6-3	CASSYRRGLSYEQYF	TGTGCCAGCAGTTACCGGAGGGGGCTGTCCTACGAGCAGTACTTC
TRBD2	TRBJ2-3	NA	TRBV7-2	CASSTPRTSGRAGDTQYF	TGTGCCAGCAGCACCCCCCGGACTAGCGGGAGGGCCGGAGATACGCAGTATTTT
NA	TRBJ2-3	NA	TRBV25-1	CASSAPRQANTDTQYF	TGTGCCAGCAGTGCCCCTCGACAGGCCAACACAGATACGCAGTATTTT
NA	TRBJ1-2	many	TRBV19	CASSSRGAELSHGYTF	TGTGCCAGTAGTTCAAGAGGCGCAGAACTTTCCCATGGCTACACCTTC
NA	TRBJ2-2	many	TRBV6-2/TRBV6-3	CATKPGVGRFVGELFF	TGTGCCACAAAGCCAGGGGTCGGCAGGTTCGTCGGGGAGCTGTTTTTT
NA	TRBJ2-3	many	TRBV7-3	CASSPYSADTQYF	TGTGCCAGCAGCCCCTATAGCGCAGATACGCAGTATTTT
NA	TRBJ2-3	NA	TRBV7-2	CASSIRGRGTQYF	TGTGCCAGCAGCATTAGAGGGAGAGGGACGCAGTATTTT
TRBD2	TRBJ2-1	NA	TRBV28	CASSDTSGSWDEQFF	TGTGCCAGCAGTGATACTAGCGGGAGCTGGGATGAGCAGTTCTTC